These 7 T cell receptor beta chains were sequenced from one sample in a study of T cell changes during pregnancy in multiple sclerosis. Method: immunoSEQ multiplex PCR; TCRdb's copy keeps in-frame clones and lacks some. Of 90,000 to 120,000 clones in the sample, roughly 90% were seen once. The material was peripheral blood, obtained after pregnancy. All receptors come from a female donor with multiple sclerosis, enrolled in a pregnancy study.

The chain is built from TRBV4-1 and TRBJ2-5; TRBD1 matches at 8 bases. There are 14 residues in the CDR3. Germline V lookup: CDR1 MGHRA, CDR2 YSYEKL. V trimming: 0 bases; J trimming: 3 bases; junction bases outside the gene matches: 0. The CDR3 coding sequence is TGCGCCAGCAGCCAAGAGGGACAGGAAGAGACCCAGTACTTC. As protein: CASSQEGQEETQYF.

The V and J genes are TRBV2 and TRBJ1-2, with 7 bases matching TRBD1. CDR1 is SNHLY, CDR2 FYNNEI, per germline. V lost 6 bases, J lost 4 bases, and 14 bases stayed unmatched. The CDR3 is 16 amino acids. The CDR3 spells CASSPTDRVWVYGYTF. The CDR3 nucleotides read TGTGCCAGCAGCCCTACCGACAGGGTTTGGGTCTATGGCTACACCTTC.

V is TRBV4-1 and J is TRBJ1-6; the D gene is possibly TRBD1 (5 bases). The CDR3 contains 19 residues. Germline V gene data show CDR1 as MGHRA and CDR2 as YSYEKL. V was cut by 0 bases and J by 9 bases, with 24 bases left in between. For the CDR3, the DNA is TGCGCCAGCAGCCAAGACTCCCTAAGGGCAGCCCACCAGGGTTCACCCCTCCACTTT. It encodes CASSQDSLRAAHQGSPLHF.

The rearrangement links TRBV6-7 to TRBJ1-1, with 12 bases matching TRBD1. TRBV6-7 is an open reading frame, and its role is uncertain. The V and J ends lost 5 bases and 12 bases, in that order; junction bases with no gene match: 7. CDR3 length: 13 residues. The CDR3 region has the DNA TGTGCCAGCAGTCCCCGGGACAGGGGGCTCCCTTTCTTT. Translating it yields CASSPRDRGLPFF.

The chain carries TRBV5-5 and TRBJ1-2; TRBD1 might be the D (6 bases). CDR3 length: 13 residues. Germline V gives CDR1 SGHKS, CDR2 YYEKEE (reference sequence). Trimming pared 3 bases from V and 6 bases from J, leaving 12 bases between. The CDR3 protein is CASSSTGYDGYTF. The DNA for the CDR3 is TGTGCCAGCAGCTCAACAGGGTACGATGGCTACACCTTC.

The gene calls are TRBV11-3 and TRBJ2-1, with TRBD1 identical over 10 bases. Germline-derived CDR1 and CDR2 are SGHNT and YENEEA. V trimming: 5 bases; J trimming: 7 bases; junction bases outside the gene matches: 8. The CDR3 covers 15 residues. The CDR3 spells CASSQGQGSENEQFF. CDR3 bases: TGTGCCAGCAGCCAGGGACAGGGGAGTGAGAATGAGCAGTTCTTC.

This sequence joins TRBV5-1 and TRBJ2-5; the D gene is possibly TRBD2 (8 bases). Germline lookup yields CDR1 SGHRS and CDR2 YFSETQ. The CDR3 has 14 amino acids. Trimming took 3 bases from V and 5 from J, leaving 14 bases between them. CDR3 residues: CASSWGQRGETQYF. In DNA form, the CDR3 reads TGCGCCAGCAGCTGGGGACAGCGGGGGGAGACCCAGTACTTC. Full variable domain (outside the CDR3, taken from reference TRBV5-1 and TRBJ2-5): KAGVTQTPRYLIKTRGQQVTLSCSPISGHRSVSWYQQTPGQGLQFLFEYFSETQRNKGNFPGRFSGRQFSNSRSEMNVSTLELGDSALYLCASSWGQRGETQYFGPGTRLLVL.